This is a list of T cell receptor beta chains from one sample in a study of metastatic and nonmetastatic thyroid tumors. From the PCR reads, TCRdb re-called clones with MiXCR. The sample consists of tens of thousands of clones, 15% to 20% of them appearing once. The sequenced sample was blood. All receptors come from a male donor with papillary thyroid cancer or a benign thyroid nodule (not recorded which). Some clones in this sample may be carry-over from other donors' samples. CDR3s include the opening cysteine and the closing phenylalanine or tryptophan. A D gene is named only where the DNA matches it firmly. Some rows mark clone size as missing; the rest say once, few, many or name a class of expanded clone.

TGTGCCAGCTCACCGAGACGGGCTGGGTACCAGCAGTACTTC	CASSPRRAGYQQYF	TRBV18	TRBJ2-7	NA	NA
TGTGCCAGCAGCGGACAGCTATTGAACACCGGGGAGCTGTTTTTT	CASSGQLLNTGELFF	TRBV11-1	TRBJ2-2	NA	NA
TGTGCCAGCAGTTTGACAGGTTATAACACTGAAGCTTTCTTT	CASSLTGYNTEAFF	TRBV27	TRBJ1-1	many	NA
TGTGCCAGCATTTACTCAACAGATCCTGATACTCAGTATTTT	CASIYSTDPDTQYF	TRBV6-5	TRBJ2-3	few	NA
TGTGCCAGCATCCCTTCGAGGATGTTTTGTGAGCAGTTCTTC	CASIPSRMFCEQFF	TRBV6-2/TRBV6-3	TRBJ2-1	few	NA
TGCGCCAGCAGCCGGGACAGTCAAACAGAGGGCTACACCTTC	CASSRDSQTEGYTF	TRBV5-1	TRBJ1-2	medium-sized	TRBD1
TGTGCCAGCAGTTATTGTCCAGGCGGTACCCAGTACTTC	CASSYCPGGTQYF	TRBV6-2/TRBV6-3	TRBJ2-5	few	NA
TGTGCCAGCAGTTTAATTGGGGGTAGCTATAATTCACCCCTCCACTTT	CASSLIGGSYNSPLHF	TRBV12-3/TRBV12-4	TRBJ1-6	few	NA
TGTGCCAGCACCCCCCCGTGTATGCTTGTAGACAATGAGCAGTTCTTC	CASTPPCMLVDNEQFF	TRBV12-3/TRBV12-4	TRBJ2-1	NA	NA
TGTGCCAGTAGTTTGGGGTGGCGCAATCAGCCCCAGCATTTT	CASSLGWRNQPQHF	TRBV19	TRBJ1-5	many	NA
TGTGCCAGCTCACTATCCAGGGTTGGAGAGACCCAGTACTTC	CASSLSRVGETQYF	TRBV18	TRBJ2-5	many	NA
TGTGCCAGCTCACCCGGTACAGAAAACTTTTATGGCTACACCTTC	CASSPGTENFYGYTF	TRBV18	TRBJ1-2	many	NA
TGTGCCAGCAGCTTCCAGGGGGGTTCGGCAGATACGCAGTATTTT	CASSFQGGSADTQYF	TRBV11-2	TRBJ2-3	NA	NA
TGTGCCAGCAGTTCCGAAGGAACTGAAGCTTTCTTT	CASSSEGTEAFF	TRBV27	TRBJ1-1	many	NA
TGTGCCAGCAGCTTAAGTCAGGGACGAAGGATCAACACTGAAGCTTTCTTT	CASSLSQGRRINTEAFF	TRBV11-1	TRBJ1-1	many	NA
TGTGCCACCAGGCATCACCGACGGGACAGCTCTGGCTACACCTTC	CATRHHRRDSSGYTF	TRBV24-1	TRBJ1-2	NA	TRBD1
TGTGCCAGCAGTCCGCCAGGGGGCAGGTACCAAGAGACCCAGTACTTC	CASSPPGGRYQETQYF	TRBV28	TRBJ2-5	many	TRBD1
TGCGCCACCGCCGACAGAGATAATTCACCCCTCCACTTT	CATADRDNSPLHF	TRBV4-1	TRBJ1-6	NA	NA
TGTGCCACCGCTCAGACATTTAGAACAGATACGCAGTATTTT	CATAQTFRTDTQYF	TRBV19	TRBJ2-3	few	NA
TGTGCCAGCATGGACGGGGCGAGCTCCTACTATCAGTACTTC	CASMDGASSYYQYF	TRBV2	TRBJ2-7	few	NA
TGTGCCAGCGGGTTCTACAACCTCACCGGGACTAGCAATTACAATGAGCAGTTCTTC	CASGFYNLTGTSNYNEQFF	TRBV12-3/TRBV12-4	TRBJ2-1	few	TRBD2
TGTGCCAGCAGCTTTATACATTTTGGAGAGACCCAGTACTTC	CASSFIHFGETQYF	TRBV7-6	TRBJ2-5	NA	NA
TGCAGTGCTAGAGTGATGGGGTGTACGGATAATTATGGCTACACCTTC	CSARVMGCTDNYGYTF	TRBV20-1	TRBJ1-2	NA	NA
TGCAGTGCTAGCGGCGTGCGTGGACGTAGCAATCAGCCCCAGCATTTT	CSASGVRGRSNQPQHF	TRBV20-1	TRBJ1-5	NA	NA
TGTGCCAGTAGTTACCGGCCTTCTGGTGCCAACGTCCTGACTTTC	CASSYRPSGANVLTF	TRBV6-2/TRBV6-3	TRBJ2-6	few	NA
TGTGCCAGCAGCTCCCACTGGGGGGGCGGCGAGCCCCAGCATTTT	CASSSHWGGGEPQHF	TRBV7-8	TRBJ1-5	many	NA
TGTGCCAGCAGCTTACCGAAGGGGCAGTTCTTC	CASSLPKGQFF	TRBV7-2	TRBJ2-1	NA	NA
TGTGCCACCAGTGTGGACATCCAAGAGACCCAGTACTTC	CATSVDIQETQYF	TRBV24-1	TRBJ2-5	NA	NA
TGTGCCAGCAGTTTATGGGACATACAAGATACCCAGTACTTC	CASSLWDIQDTQYF	TRBV12-3/TRBV12-4	TRBJ2-5	NA	NA
TGCTCCAGCAGCTTTGGGACAGGGAAGAGGGGGGCCAACGTCCTGACTTTC	CSSSFGTGKRGANVLTF	TRBV5-1	TRBJ2-6	NA	TRBD1
TGTGCCAGCTCGTCACAGGAAAGGAACACTGAAGCTTTCTTT	CASSSQERNTEAFF	TRBV18	TRBJ1-1	NA	NA
TGCAGTGCTATAAACAGAGCAACTAATGAAAAACTGTTTTTT	CSAINRATNEKLFF	TRBV20-1	TRBJ1-4	many	NA